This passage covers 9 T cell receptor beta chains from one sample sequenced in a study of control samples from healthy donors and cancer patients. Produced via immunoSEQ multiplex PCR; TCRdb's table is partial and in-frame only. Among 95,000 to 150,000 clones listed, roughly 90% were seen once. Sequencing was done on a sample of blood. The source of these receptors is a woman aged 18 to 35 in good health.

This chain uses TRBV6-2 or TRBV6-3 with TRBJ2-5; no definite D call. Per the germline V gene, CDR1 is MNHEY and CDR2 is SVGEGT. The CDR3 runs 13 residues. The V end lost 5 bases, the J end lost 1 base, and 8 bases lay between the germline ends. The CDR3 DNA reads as TGTGCCAGCAGTAAGGGTGGCCAAGAGACCCAGTACTTC. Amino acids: CASSKGGQETQYF.

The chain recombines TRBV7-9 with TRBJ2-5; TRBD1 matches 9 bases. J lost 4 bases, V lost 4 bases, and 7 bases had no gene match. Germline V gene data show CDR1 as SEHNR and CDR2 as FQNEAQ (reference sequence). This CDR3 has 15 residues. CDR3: CASSWGDRAGETQYF. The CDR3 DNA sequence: TGTGCCAGCAGCTGGGGGGACAGGGCAGGAGAGACCCAGTACTTC. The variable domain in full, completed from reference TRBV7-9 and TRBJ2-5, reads DTGVSQNPRHKITKRGQNVTFRCDPISEHNRLYWYRQTLGQGPEFLTYFQNEAQLEKSRLLSDRFSAERPKGSFSTLEIQRTEQGDSAMYLCASSWGDRAGETQYFGPGTRLLVL.

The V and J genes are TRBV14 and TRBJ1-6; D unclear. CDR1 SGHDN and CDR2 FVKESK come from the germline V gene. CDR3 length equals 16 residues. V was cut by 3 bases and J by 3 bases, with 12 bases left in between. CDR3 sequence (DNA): TGTGCCAGCAGCCACACGACGGGATTCTATAATTCACCCCTCCACTTT. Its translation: CASSHTTGFYNSPLHF.

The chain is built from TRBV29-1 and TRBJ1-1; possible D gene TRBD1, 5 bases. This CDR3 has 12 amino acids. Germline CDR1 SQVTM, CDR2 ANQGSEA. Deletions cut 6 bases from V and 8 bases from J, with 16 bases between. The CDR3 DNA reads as TGCAGCGTGTTAAAGGCAGGGACCGAAGCTTTCTTT. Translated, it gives CSVLKAGTEAFF.

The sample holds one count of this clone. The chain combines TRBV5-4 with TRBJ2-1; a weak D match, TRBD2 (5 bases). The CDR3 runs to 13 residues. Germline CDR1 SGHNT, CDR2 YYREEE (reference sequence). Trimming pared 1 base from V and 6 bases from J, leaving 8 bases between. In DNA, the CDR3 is TGTGCCAGCAGCTTGCGACTATCCAATGAGCAGTTCTTC. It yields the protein CASSLRLSNEQFF.

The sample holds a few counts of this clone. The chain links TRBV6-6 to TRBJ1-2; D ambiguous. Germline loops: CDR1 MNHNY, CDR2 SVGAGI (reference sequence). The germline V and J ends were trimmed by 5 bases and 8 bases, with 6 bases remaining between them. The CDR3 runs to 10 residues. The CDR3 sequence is CASSQRGYTF. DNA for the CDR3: TGTGCCAGCAGTCAGAGGGGCTACACCTTC.

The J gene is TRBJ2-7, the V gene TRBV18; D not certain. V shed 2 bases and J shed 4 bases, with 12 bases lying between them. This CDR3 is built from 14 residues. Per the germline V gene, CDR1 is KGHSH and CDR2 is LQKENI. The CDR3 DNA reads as TGTGCCAGCTCACCATCTCGCTCCAGGTACGAGCAGTACTTC. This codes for CASSPSRSRYEQYF.

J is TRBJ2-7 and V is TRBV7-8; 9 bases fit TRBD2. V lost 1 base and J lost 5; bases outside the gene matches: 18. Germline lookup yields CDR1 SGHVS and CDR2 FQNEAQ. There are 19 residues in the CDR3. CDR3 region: CASSLVIGLAGTGNDEQYF. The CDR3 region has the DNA TGTGCCAGCAGCTTAGTTATAGGCCTAGCGGGGACGGGGAACGACGAGCAGTACTTC. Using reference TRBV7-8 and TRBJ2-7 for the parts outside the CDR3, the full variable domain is GAGVSQSPRYKVAKRGQDVALRCDPISGHVSLFWYQQALGQGPEFLTYFQNEAQLDKSGLPSDRFFAERPEGSVSTLKIQRTQQEDSAVYLCASSLVIGLAGTGNDEQYFGPGTRLTVT.

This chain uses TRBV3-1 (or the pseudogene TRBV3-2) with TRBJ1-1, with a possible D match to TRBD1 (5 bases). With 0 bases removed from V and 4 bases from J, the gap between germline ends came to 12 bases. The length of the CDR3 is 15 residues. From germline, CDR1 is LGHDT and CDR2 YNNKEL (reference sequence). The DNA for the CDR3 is TGTGCCAGCAGCCAAGATTGGAGGGGAATCACTGAAGCTTTCTTT. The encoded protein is CASSQDWRGITEAFF.